Listed below are T cell receptor beta chains from one sample, sequenced in a study of T cell responses to AZD1222 COVID-19 vaccine. Only in-frame clones appear in the TCRdb table, and some are missing; sequencing was by immunoSEQ multiplex PCR. The table includes 95,000 to 110,000 clones, 89% detected once. This specimen consisted of peripheral blood, obtained on day 0 of AZD1222 vaccination. The receptors derive from an adult in good health. Each CDR3 is given with its conserved first and last residue. A D gene is named only where the DNA matches it firmly. Expanded clones get a size class; other rows say once, few or many, or leave the size out.

>TRBD1|TRBV4-1|TRBJ1-2|NA
CASSRDRGRGYTF
TGCGCCAGCAGCCGAGACAGGGGGCGCGGCTACACCTTC
>TRBD2|TRBV12-5|TRBJ2-3|NA
CASGLVVGRGGDTQYF
TGTGCTAGTGGTTTGGTTGTGGGGAGGGGAGGTGATACGCAGTATTTT
>NA|TRBV5-1|TRBJ1-5|NA
CASSLGQENQPQHF
TGCGCCAGCAGCTTGGGACAGGAGAATCAGCCCCAGCATTTT
>NA|TRBV6-5|TRBJ1-5|once
CASRARTSGQPQHF
TGTGCCAGCAGAGCCCGGACAAGCGGACAGCCCCAGCATTTT
>NA|TRBV7-2|TRBJ1-2|NA
CASSFAANYGYTF
TGTGCCAGCAGCTTCGCAGCTAACTATGGCTACACCTTC
>TRBD1|TRBV9|TRBJ1-4|NA
CASSPRWTGRTNEKLFF
TGTGCCAGCAGCCCCCGATGGACAGGGAGGACTAATGAAAAACTGTTTTTT
>NA|TRBV29-1|TRBJ1-2|NA
CSVEVTSHPSGYTF
TGCAGCGTTGAAGTAACGTCCCACCCGTCCGGCTACACCTTC
>NA|TRBV5-4|TRBJ2-3|NA
CASSHGAGGYSDTQYF
TGTGCCAGCAGCCATGGGGCAGGGGGGTATTCGGATACGCAGTATTTT
>NA|TRBV30|TRBJ1-1|NA
CAWSVVRPAEAFF
TGTGCCTGGAGTGTGGTCCGTCCGGCTGAAGCTTTCTTT
>TRBD2|TRBV10-1|TRBJ2-1|NA
CASSEGGEGNEQFF
TGCGCCAGCAGTGAGGGGGGGGAGGGAAATGAGCAGTTCTTC
>NA|TRBV11-2|TRBJ2-6|NA
CASSPGFSGANVLTF
TGTGCCAGCAGCCCAGGTTTCTCTGGGGCCAACGTCCTGACTTTC
>NA|TRBV6-5|TRBJ1-2|NA
CASSYGGTANYGYTF
TGTGCCAGCAGTTACGGGGGAACCGCTAACTATGGCTACACCTTC
>TRBD1|TRBV10-3|TRBJ1-1|NA
CAIMGQQNTEAFF
TGTGCCATCATGGGACAGCAGAACACTGAAGCTTTCTTT
>NA|TRBV6-5|TRBJ1-5|NA
CASTSYDQPQHF
TGTGCCAGCACCAGCTACGATCAGCCCCAGCATTTT
>TRBD1|TRBV2|TRBJ1-5|NA
CASSHRDRVRQPQHF
TGTGCCAGCAGCCACCGAGACAGGGTAAGACAGCCCCAGCATTTT
>TRBD1|TRBV5-1|TRBJ1-2|NA
CASSLAATGGGYGYTF
TGCGCCAGCAGCTTGGCCGCGACAGGGGGCGGCTATGGCTACACCTTC
>TRBD1|TRBV25-1|TRBJ2-5|NA
CASSGRDRGRELKETQYF
TGTGCCAGCAGTGGCCGGGACAGGGGGCGTGAATTGAAAGAGACCCAGTACTTC
>TRBD1|TRBV12-3/TRBV12-4|TRBJ1-2|NA
CASSSTGGNGYTF
TGTGCCAGCAGTAGTACAGGGGGCAATGGCTACACCTTC
>TRBD1|TRBV5-1|TRBJ2-1|NA
CASSLESGTGDNEQFF
TGCGCCAGCAGCTTGGAGAGCGGGACAGGGGACAATGAGCAGTTCTTC
>TRBD2|TRBV9|TRBJ2-2|NA
CASAGGTQSTGELFF
TGTGCCAGCGCGGGGGGGACACAAAGCACCGGGGAGCTGTTTTTT
>NA|TRBV7-2|TRBJ1-1|NA
CASSLPLGASTEAFF
TGTGCCAGCAGCTTACCCCTGGGGGCCTCCACTGAAGCTTTCTTT
>NA|TRBV11-2|TRBJ1-2|NA
CASSLEGTLAGYTF
TGTGCCAGCAGCTTAGAAGGGACATTGGCCGGCTACACCTTC
>TRBD1|TRBV18|TRBJ1-2|NA
CASSPERRTGGGYGYTF
TGTGCCAGCTCACCAGAGAGGCGAACAGGGGGCGGCTATGGCTACACCTTC
>TRBD2|TRBV5-4|TRBJ2-3|NA
CASSLQLAGTDTQYF
TGTGCCAGCAGCCTACAACTAGCGGGCACAGATACGCAGTATTTT
>NA|TRBV6-5|TRBJ2-7|NA
CASSRTLSYEQYF
TGTGCCAGCAGCCGGACACTGTCCTACGAGCAGTACTTC
>NA|TRBV9|TRBJ1-4|NA
CASSVGDEKLFF
TGTGCCAGCAGCGTAGGCGATGAAAAACTGTTTTTT
>NA|TRBV3-1/TRBV3-2|TRBJ1-3|NA
CASSQGLAGNGNTIYF
TGTGCCAGCAGCCAAGGGTTGGCGGGGAACGGAAACACCATATATTTT
>TRBD1|TRBV5-1|TRBJ2-7|NA
CASSLEPGGGYEQYF
TGCGCCAGCAGCTTGGAGCCAGGGGGCGGCTACGAGCAGTACTTC
>NA|TRBV5-3|TRBJ1-4|NA
CARSLEFRQYNEKLFF
TGTGCCAGAAGCTTGGAATTTCGGCAGTATAATGAAAAACTGTTTTTT